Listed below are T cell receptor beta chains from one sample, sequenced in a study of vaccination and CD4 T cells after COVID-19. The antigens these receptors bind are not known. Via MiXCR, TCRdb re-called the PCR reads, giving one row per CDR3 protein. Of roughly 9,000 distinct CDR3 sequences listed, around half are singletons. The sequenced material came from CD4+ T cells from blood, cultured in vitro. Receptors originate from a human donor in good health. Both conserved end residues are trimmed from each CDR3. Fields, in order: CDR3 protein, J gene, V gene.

CDR3 protein: ASSLALGLPSLLH
J gene: TRBJ1-6
V gene: TRBV7-2

CDR3 protein: ASSQGSSLGAPY
J gene: TRBJ2-5
V gene: TRBV3-1

CDR3 protein: ASRTTSGSTEQF
J gene: TRBJ2-1
V gene: TRBV7-2

CDR3 protein: ASSFRLAGAASPYEQY
J gene: TRBJ2-7
V gene: TRBV7-8

CDR3 protein: ASSTGLAGIYEQY
J gene: TRBJ2-7
V gene: TRBV5-1

CDR3 protein: ASSRGGMNTEAF
J gene: TRBJ1-1
V gene: TRBV19

CDR3 protein: ASSPVRGQETQY
J gene: TRBJ2-5
V gene: TRBV7-2

CDR3 protein: ASSLAAGYAHEQY
J gene: TRBJ2-7
V gene: TRBV7-2

CDR3 protein: ASSPWGPASDTQY
J gene: TRBJ2-3
V gene: TRBV5-1

CDR3 protein: ASMAGANVLT
J gene: TRBJ2-6
V gene: TRBV6-1

CDR3 protein: SALRLAGGTGVGNIQY
J gene: TRBJ2-4
V gene: TRBV20-1

CDR3 protein: ACFEAPGYT
J gene: TRBJ1-2
V gene: TRBV30

CDR3 protein: ASSLASRGETQY
J gene: TRBJ2-5
V gene: TRBV7-6

CDR3 protein: ASTRTSGALETQY
J gene: TRBJ2-5
V gene: TRBV19

CDR3 protein: ASSLAAVGDQPQH
J gene: TRBJ1-5
V gene: TRBV5-5

CDR3 protein: ASSAGGIQETQY
J gene: TRBJ2-5
V gene: TRBV12-3/TRBV12-4

CDR3 protein: ASTQIGDYGYT
J gene: TRBJ1-2
V gene: TRBV12-3/TRBV12-4

CDR3 protein: ASSKRTRQHEAF
J gene: TRBJ1-1
V gene: TRBV21-1

CDR3 protein: ASSLVRGGTYEQY
J gene: TRBJ2-7
V gene: TRBV7-2

CDR3 protein: AISENGGEETQY
J gene: TRBJ2-5
V gene: TRBV10-3

CDR3 protein: ASSFLRNEQF
J gene: TRBJ2-1
V gene: TRBV7-9

CDR3 protein: ASGAQGGSGSEAF
J gene: TRBJ1-1
V gene: TRBV6-1

CDR3 protein: ASSLGGAGYTGELF
J gene: TRBJ2-2
V gene: TRBV27

CDR3 protein: ASSHRTSGGADTQY
J gene: TRBJ2-3
V gene: TRBV4-1